Below, 8 T cell receptor beta chains from the same sample are listed, as sequenced in a study of blood T cell repertoires in COVID-19. Assay used: immunoSEQ multiplex PCR; TCRdb lists only in-frame clones, some missing. Of 310,000 or so clones listed, roughly nine tenths are singletons. Sequenced material: peripheral blood. The receptors here all came from a woman aged 30 to 39 with COVID-19, enrolled during active disease.

A single count supports this clone. The chain recombines TRBV5-6 with TRBJ1-2; D gene uncertain. This CDR3 spans 13 amino acids. Trimming pared 4 bases from V and 1 base from J, leaving 8 bases between. In germline, CDR1 is SGHDT, CDR2 YYEEEE. The CDR3 coding sequence is TGTGCCAGCAGCGCCGGTTTTAACTATGGCTACACCTTC. This gives the protein CASSAGFNYGYTF.

The rearrangement uses TRBV3-1 (or the pseudogene TRBV3-2) and TRBJ2-1; 9 nucleotides line up with TRBD2. The germline V gene encodes CDR1 LGHDT and CDR2 YNNKEL (reference sequence). The CDR3 totals 17 residues. Losses at the gene ends were 2 bases for V and 4 bases for J; bases not matched to a gene: 9. CDR3 protein: CASSQQIAGDIYNEQFF. The CDR3 region has the DNA TGTGCCAGCAGCCAACAAATAGCGGGAGACATTTACAATGAGCAGTTCTTC.

V usage is TRBV9 and J usage is TRBJ2-1, with 10 bases matching TRBD2. Trimming cost V 3 bases and J 8 bases; bases outside gene matches: 8. Per the germline V gene, CDR1 is SGDLS and CDR2 is YYNGEE. The CDR3 covers 15 residues. The CDR3 DNA reads TGTGCCAGCAGCGCCCCAGCGGGAGGGATAGATGAGCAGTTCTTC. Its protein is CASSAPAGGIDEQFF.

The V and J genes are TRBV19 and TRBJ2-1; D unclear. CDR3 size: 14 residues. Germline assignment: CDR1 LNHDA and CDR2 SQIVND (reference sequence). Trimming took off 4 bases at V and 0 bases at J, with 7 bases between the two ends. In DNA form, the CDR3 reads TGTGCCAGTAGTAACCCGCGCTCCTACAATGAGCAGTTCTTC. Protein: CASSNPRSYNEQFF.

This rearrangement joins TRBV6-5 to TRBJ2-7; 9 positions match TRBD1. CDR1 is MNHEY and CDR2 is SVGAGI in the germline V gene. V trimming: 2 bases; J trimming: 6 bases; junction bases outside the gene matches: 2. The CDR3 runs 13 residues. In DNA form, the CDR3 reads TGTGCCAGCAGTTACCAGACAGGGGGCGAGCAGTACTTC. Its translation is CASSYQTGGEQYF.

The DNA for the CDR3 is TGCGCCAGCAGTGTGGGGGGGACAGGTGGAAAACTCACCATATATTTT. Encoded protein: CASSVGGTGGKLTIYF. This chain joins TRBV10-2 and TRBJ1-3; 8 nucleotides agree with TRBD1. V dropped 4 bases and J dropped 9; count of bases not matched to a gene: 14. The CDR3 covers 16 residues. Germline lookup yields CDR1 WSHSY and CDR2 SAAADI.

The chain uses TRBV25-1 and TRBJ2-1; a weak D match, TRBD1 (5 bases). This CDR3 contains 16 residues. Germline V gene data show CDR1 as MGHDK and CDR2 as SYGVNS. V lost 5 bases to trimming and J lost 0 bases, with 14 bases between them. The CDR3 loop is CASSPQGILSYNEQFF. CDR3 bases: TGTGCCAGCAGTCCCCAGGGCATTCTCTCCTACAATGAGCAGTTCTTC.

This chain links TRBV6-5 with TRBJ2-1; TRBD2 might be the D (5 bases). V lost 6 bases to trimming and J lost 4 bases, with 10 bases between them. Germline lookup yields CDR1 MNHEY and CDR2 SVGAGI. The CDR3 sequence is 13 residues long. Here the CDR3 DNA reads TGTGCCAGCAGACCGGGAATGTACAATGAGCAGTTCTTC. It encodes CASRPGMYNEQFF.